This T cell receptor beta chain was sequenced in a study of beta chain features in type 1 diabetes. The investigators reverse transcribed all of the isolated RNA, so they sequenced expressed TCRB transcripts. Data came from immunoSEQ multiplex PCR; TCRdb stores just in-frame clones and leaves some out. This table has approximately 38,000 clones, 55% to 70% appearing once. Sequencing used Tregs from blood. The TCR originated in a woman aged 25 to 39 in good health.

CDR3 DNA sequence: TGTGCCAGCAGTCTCCGGGACAGGGTGAATGAGCAGTTCTTC. It specifies CASSLRDRVNEQFF. The genes are TRBV27 and TRBJ2-1, with 9 nucleotides matching TRBD1. Trimming at V came to 5 bases and at J to 7 bases, leaving 6 bases not matched to a gene. CDR1 is MNHEY and CDR2 is SMNVEV in the germline V gene (reference sequence). The CDR3 is 14 residues long.